This T cell receptor beta chain was captured in a study of T cell responses to AZD1222 COVID-19 vaccine. Study conclusions and caveats: Just five to seven people given AZD1222 tested seropositive at baseline. Regions left unmutated in variants are reportedly the target of nearly half of spike-specific TCRs. Spike-specific TCR repertoires showed rising breadth and depth after two AZD1222 doses.

A note on this clone: The target antigen is unknown.

Trimming pared 5 bases from V and 4 bases from J, leaving 5 bases between. This CDR3 comprises 11 residues. Profiled with immunoSEQ multiplex PCR; TCRdb holds only in-frame clones, not every one. The repertoire holds about 110,000 clones, with around 87% as singletons. The source is an adult who received the AZD1222 COVID-19 vaccine. Sequencing was performed on peripheral blood, taken 28 days after the second AZD1222 dose. This chain joins TRBV12-3 or TRBV12-4 and TRBJ2-5, with D unresolved. For the CDR3, the DNA is TGTGCCAGCAGTGTGATAGAGACCCAGTACTTC. Translation: CASSVIETQYF.